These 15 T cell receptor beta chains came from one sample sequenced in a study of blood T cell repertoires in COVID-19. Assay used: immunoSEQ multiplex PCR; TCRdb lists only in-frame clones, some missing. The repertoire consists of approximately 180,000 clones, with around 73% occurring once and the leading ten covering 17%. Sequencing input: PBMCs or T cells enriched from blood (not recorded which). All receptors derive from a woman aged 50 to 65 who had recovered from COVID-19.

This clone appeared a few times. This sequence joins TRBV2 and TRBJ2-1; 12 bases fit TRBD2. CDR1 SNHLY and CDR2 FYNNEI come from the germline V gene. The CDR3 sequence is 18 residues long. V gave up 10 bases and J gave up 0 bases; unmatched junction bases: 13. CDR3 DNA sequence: TGTGCCACCCTACCGACTAGCGGGAGAGCAGACTCCTACAATGAGCAGTTCTTC. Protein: CATLPTSGRADSYNEQFF. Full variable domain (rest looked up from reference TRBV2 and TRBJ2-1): EPEVTQTPSHQVTQMGQEVILRCVPISNHLYFYWYRQILGQKVEFLVSFYNNEISEKSEIFDDQFSVERPDGSNFTLKIRSTKLEDSAMYFCATLPTSGRADSYNEQFFGPGTRLTVL.

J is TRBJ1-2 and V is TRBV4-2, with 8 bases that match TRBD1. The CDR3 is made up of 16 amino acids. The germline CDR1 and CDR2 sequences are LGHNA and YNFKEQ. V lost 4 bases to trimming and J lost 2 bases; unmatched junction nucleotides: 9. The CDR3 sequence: CASSPSLDRENYGYTF. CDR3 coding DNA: TGTGCCAGCAGCCCTTCGTTGGACAGGGAAAACTATGGCTACACCTTC.

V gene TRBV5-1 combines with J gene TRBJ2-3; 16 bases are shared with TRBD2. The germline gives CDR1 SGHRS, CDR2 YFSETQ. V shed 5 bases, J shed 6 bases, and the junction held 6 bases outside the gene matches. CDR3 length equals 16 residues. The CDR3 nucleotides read TGCGCCAGCAGTGACGGGACTAGCGGGAGGGCCGATACGCAGTATTTT. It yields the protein CASSDGTSGRADTQYF.

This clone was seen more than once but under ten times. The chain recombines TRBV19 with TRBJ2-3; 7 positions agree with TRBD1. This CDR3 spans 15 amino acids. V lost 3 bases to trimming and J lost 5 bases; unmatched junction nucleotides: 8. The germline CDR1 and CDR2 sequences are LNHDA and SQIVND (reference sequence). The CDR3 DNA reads TGTGCCAGTAGTATCGACAGGGCTAGAGGAGATACGCAGTATTTT. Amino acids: CASSIDRARGDTQYF.

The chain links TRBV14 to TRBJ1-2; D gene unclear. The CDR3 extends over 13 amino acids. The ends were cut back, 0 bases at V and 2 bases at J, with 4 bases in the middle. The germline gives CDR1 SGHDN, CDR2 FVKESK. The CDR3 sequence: CASSQEQNYGYTF. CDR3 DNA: TGTGCCAGCAGCCAAGAGCAGAACTATGGCTACACCTTC.

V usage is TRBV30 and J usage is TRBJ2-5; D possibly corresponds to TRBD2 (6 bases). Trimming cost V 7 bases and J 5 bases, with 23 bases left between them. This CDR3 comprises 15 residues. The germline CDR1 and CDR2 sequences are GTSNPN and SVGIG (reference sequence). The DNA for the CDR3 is TGTGCCTCAACCCGCCCGGGACCTGGGAGGGAGACCCAGTACTTC. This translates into CASTRPGPGRETQYF.

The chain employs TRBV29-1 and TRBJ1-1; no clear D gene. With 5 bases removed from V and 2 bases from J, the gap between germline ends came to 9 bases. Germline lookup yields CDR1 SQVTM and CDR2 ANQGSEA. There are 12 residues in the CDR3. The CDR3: CSVSRGNTEAFF. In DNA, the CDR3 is TGCAGCGTTAGTAGAGGAAACACTGAAGCTTTCTTT.

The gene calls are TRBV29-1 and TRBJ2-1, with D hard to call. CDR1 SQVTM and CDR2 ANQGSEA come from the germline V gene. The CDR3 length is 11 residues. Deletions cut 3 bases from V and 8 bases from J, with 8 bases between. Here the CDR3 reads CSVDNRYEQFF. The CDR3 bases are TGCAGCGTTGATAATCGGTATGAGCAGTTCTTC.

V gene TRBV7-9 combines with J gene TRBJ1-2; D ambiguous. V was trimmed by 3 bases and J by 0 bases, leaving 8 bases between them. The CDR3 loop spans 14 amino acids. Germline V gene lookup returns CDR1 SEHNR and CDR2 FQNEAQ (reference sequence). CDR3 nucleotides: TGTGCCAGCAGCTTTGCAGGTTCTAACTATGGCTACACCTTC. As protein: CASSFAGSNYGYTF.

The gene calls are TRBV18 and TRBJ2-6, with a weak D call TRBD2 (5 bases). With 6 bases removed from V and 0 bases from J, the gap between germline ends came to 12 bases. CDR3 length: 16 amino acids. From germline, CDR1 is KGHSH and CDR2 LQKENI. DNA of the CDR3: TGTGCCAGCTCTCCGGGATTCGACTCTGGGGCCAACGTCCTGACTTTC. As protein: CASSPGFDSGANVLTF.

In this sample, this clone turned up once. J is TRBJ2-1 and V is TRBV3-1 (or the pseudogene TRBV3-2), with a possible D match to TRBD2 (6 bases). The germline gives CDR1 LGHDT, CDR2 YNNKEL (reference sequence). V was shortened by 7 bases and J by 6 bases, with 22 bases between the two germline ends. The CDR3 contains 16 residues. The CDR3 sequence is CASTRRGAGFRNEQFF. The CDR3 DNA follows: TGTGCCAGCACCCGAAGAGGGGCGGGATTCCGCAATGAGCAGTTCTTC.

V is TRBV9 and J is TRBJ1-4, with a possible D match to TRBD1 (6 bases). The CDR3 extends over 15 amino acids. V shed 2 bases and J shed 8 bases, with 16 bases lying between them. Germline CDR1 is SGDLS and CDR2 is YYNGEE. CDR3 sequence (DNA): TGTGCCAGCAGCGTCTTAACAGGGAATGGGGAAAAACTGTTTTTT. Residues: CASSVLTGNGEKLFF.

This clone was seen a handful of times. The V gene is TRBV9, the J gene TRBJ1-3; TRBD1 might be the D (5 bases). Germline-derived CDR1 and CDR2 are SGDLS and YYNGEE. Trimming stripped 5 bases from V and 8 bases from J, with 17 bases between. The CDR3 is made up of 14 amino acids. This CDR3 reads CASRPGGLKDTIYF. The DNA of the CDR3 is TGTGCCAGCAGACCCGGGGGTTTGAAGGACACCATATATTTT.

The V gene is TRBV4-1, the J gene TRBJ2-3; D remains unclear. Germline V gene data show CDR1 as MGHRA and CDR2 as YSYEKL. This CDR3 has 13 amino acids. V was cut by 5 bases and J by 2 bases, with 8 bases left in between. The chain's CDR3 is CASSFPPTDTQYF. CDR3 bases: TGCGCCAGCAGCTTTCCTCCCACAGATACGCAGTATTTT.

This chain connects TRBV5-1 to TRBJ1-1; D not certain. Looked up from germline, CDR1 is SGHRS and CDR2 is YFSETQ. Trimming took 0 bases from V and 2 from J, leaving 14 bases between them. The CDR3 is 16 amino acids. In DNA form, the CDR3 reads TGCGCCAGCAGCTTGGAATTGACTAGCCACAACACTGAAGCTTTCTTT. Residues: CASSLELTSHNTEAFF.